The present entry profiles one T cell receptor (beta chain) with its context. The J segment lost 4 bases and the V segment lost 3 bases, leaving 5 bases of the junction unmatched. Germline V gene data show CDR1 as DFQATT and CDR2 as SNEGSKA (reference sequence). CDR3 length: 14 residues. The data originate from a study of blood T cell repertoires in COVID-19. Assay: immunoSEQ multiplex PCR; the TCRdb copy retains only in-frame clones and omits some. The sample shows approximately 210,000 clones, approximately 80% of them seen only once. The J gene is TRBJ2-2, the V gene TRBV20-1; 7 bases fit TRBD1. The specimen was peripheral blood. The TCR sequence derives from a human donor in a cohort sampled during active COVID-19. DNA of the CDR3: TGCAGTGCTAGTCGGGACAGCCCCACCGGGGAGCTGTTTTTT. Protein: CSASRDSPTGELFF.